This T cell receptor beta chain appears in the sequencing data of a study of blood T cell repertoires in COVID-19. Turning to the study itself: The samples span acute and convalescent COVID-19 from the United States, Italy and Spain.

As originally analysed: Reference gene primer amplification gave nucleated cell count estimates. Clones were read by immunoSEQ multiplex PCR, and TCRdb kept only the in-frame ones, dropping some. The V and J calls and clone size are taken from that table; D and trimming were inferred from the DNA. The repertoire includes about 80,000 clones, about 90% of them detected once, and roughly 4% sits in the top ten. Trimming removed 0 bases at V and 2 bases at J, with 14 bases between. CDR1 is SQVTM, CDR2 ANQGSEA, per germline. The CDR3 runs to 15 residues. The sequence was obtained from a woman aged 80 or over with active or convalescent COVID-19. Sequenced material: peripheral blood. The rearrangement uses TRBV29-1 and TRBJ2-7; TRBD1 is a possible D gene (5 bases). This CDR3 is CSVEDPQGMTYEQYF. The CDR3, as DNA: TGCAGCGTTGAAGATCCGCAGGGTATGACCTACGAGCAGTACTTC.